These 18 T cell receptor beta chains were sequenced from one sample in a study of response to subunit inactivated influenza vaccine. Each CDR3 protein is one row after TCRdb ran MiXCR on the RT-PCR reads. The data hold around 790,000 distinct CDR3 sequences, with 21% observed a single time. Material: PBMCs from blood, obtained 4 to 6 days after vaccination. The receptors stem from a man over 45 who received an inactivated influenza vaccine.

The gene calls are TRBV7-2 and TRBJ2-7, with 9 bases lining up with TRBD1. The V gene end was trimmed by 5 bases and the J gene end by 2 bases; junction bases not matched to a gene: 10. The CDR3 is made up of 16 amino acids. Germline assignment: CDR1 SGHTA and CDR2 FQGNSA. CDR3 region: CASSPTSGTGTYEQYF. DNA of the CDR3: TGTGCCAGCAGCCCAACCAGTGGGACAGGGACCTACGAGCAGTACTTC.

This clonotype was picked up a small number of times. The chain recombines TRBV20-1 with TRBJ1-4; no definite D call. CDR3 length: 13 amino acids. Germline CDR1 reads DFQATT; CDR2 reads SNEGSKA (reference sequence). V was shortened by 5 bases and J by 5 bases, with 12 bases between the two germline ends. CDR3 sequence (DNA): TGCAGTGCTCAGACAACGACAAATGAAAAACTGTTTTTT. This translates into CSAQTTTNEKLFF.

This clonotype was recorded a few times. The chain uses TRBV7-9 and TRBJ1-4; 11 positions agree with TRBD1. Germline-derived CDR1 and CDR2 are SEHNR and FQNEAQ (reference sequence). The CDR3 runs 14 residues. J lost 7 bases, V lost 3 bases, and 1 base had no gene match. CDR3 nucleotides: TGTGCCAGCAGCTTTGGGACAGGGGGTGAAAAACTGTTTTTT. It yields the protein CASSFGTGGEKLFF.

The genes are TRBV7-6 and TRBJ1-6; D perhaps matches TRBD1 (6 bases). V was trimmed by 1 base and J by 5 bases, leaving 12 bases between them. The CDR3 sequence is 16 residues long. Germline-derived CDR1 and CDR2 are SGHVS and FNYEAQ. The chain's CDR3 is CASSLGRGLDNSPLHF. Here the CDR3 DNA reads TGTGCCAGCAGCTTAGGCAGGGGCTTGGATAATTCACCCCTCCACTTT. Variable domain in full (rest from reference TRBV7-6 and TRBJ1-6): GAGVSQSPRYKVTKRGQDVALRCDPISGHVSLYWYRQALGQGPEFLTYFNYEAQQDKSGLPNDRFSAERPEGSISTLTIQRTEQRDSAMYRCASSLGRGLDNSPLHFGNGTRLTVT.

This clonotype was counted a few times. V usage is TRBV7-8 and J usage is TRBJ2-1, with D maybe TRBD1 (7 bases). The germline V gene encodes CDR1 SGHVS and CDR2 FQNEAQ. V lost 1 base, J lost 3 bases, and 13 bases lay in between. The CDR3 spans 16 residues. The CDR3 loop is CASSLGTQGGYNEQFF. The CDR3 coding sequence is TGTGCCAGCAGCTTAGGGACCCAGGGGGGCTACAATGAGCAGTTCTTC.

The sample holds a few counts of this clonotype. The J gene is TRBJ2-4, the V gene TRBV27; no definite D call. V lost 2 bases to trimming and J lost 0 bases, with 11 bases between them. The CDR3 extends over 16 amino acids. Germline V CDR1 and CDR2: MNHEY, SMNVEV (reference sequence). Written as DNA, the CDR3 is TGTGCCAGCAGTTTAGGGTCTACCCTAGCCAAAAACATTCAGTACTTC. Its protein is CASSLGSTLAKNIQYF.

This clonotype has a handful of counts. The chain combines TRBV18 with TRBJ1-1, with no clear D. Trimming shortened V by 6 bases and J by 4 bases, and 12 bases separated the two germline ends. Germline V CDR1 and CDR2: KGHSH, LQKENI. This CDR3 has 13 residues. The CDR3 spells CASSPGKSTEAFF. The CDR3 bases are TGTGCCAGCTCTCCCGGGAAGTCCACTGAAGCTTTCTTT.

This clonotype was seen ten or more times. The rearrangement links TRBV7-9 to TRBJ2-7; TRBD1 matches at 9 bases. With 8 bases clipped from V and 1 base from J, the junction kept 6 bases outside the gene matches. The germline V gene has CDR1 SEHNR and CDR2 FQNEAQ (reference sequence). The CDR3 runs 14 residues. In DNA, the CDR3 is TGTGCCAGCGAGCCGGGGACAGGGTCCTACGAGCAGTACTTC. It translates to CASEPGTGSYEQYF.

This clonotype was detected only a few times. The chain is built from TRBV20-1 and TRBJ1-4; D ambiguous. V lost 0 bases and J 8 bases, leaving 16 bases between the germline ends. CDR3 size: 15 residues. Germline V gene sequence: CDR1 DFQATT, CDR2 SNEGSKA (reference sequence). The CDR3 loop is CSARDYRAVGEKLFF. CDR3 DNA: TGCAGTGCTAGAGATTATAGGGCAGTCGGGGAAAAACTGTTTTTT.

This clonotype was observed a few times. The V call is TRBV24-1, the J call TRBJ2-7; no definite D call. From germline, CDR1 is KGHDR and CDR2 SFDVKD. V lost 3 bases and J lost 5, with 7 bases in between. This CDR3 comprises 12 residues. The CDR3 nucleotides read TGTGCCACCAGTGATCTCGACCACGAGCAGTACTTC. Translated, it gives CATSDLDHEQYF.

The CDR3, as DNA: TGTGCCAGCAGCGTAGAACGTAGCGGGAGGACTCATGAGCAGTTCTTC. Translated, it gives CASSVERSGRTHEQFF. The chain recombines TRBV9 with TRBJ2-1; 10 positions match TRBD2. CDR3 length: 16 amino acids. From germline, CDR1 is SGDLS and CDR2 YYNGEE. J was trimmed by 8 bases and V by 0 bases; bases with no gene match: 8.

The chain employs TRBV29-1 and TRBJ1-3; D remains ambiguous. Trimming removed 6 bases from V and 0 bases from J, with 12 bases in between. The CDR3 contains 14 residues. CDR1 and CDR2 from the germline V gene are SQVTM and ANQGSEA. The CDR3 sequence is CSVDPQVSGNTIYF. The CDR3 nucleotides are TGCAGCGTCGACCCCCAAGTCTCTGGAAACACCATATATTTT.

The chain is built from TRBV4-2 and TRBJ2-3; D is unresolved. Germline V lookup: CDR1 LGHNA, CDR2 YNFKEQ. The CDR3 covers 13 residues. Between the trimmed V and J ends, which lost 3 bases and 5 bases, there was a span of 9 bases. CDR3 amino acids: CASSQTGEDTQYF. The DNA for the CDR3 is TGTGCCAGCAGCCAGACTGGCGAAGATACGCAGTATTTT.

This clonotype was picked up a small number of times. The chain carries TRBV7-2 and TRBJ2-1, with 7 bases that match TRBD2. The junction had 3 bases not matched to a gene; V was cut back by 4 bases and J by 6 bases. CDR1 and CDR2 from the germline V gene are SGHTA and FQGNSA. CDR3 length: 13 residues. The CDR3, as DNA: TGTGCCAGCAGCTGGGGGGGGGGCAATGAGCAGTTCTTC. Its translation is CASSWGGGNEQFF.

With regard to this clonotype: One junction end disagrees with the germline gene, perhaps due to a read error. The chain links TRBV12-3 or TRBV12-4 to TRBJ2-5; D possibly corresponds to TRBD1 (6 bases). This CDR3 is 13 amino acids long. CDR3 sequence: CASSLARGHLLEF. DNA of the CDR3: TGTGCCAGCAGTTTAGCAAGGGGACACCTGCTGGAATTC.

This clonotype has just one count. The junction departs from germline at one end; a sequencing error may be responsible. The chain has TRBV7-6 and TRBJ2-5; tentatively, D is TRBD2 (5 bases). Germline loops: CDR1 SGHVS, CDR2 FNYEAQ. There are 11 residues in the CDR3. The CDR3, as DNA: TGTGCCAGCAGCCTAGCCGTGACCCAGTACTTC. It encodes CASSLAVTQYF.

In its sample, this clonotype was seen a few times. Here the CDR3 reads CASSLSPSGEYEQYF. DNA of the CDR3: TGTGCCAGCAGCTTAAGTCCCAGCGGAGAATACGAGCAGTACTTC. V gene TRBV7-3 combines with J gene TRBJ2-7, with a tentative D call TRBD2 (5 bases). V gave up 1 base and J gave up 4 bases, with 14 bases separating them. CDR1 is SGHTA and CDR2 is FQGTGA in the germline V gene. The CDR3 consists of 15 residues. Filled out from reference TRBV7-3 and TRBJ2-7, the complete variable domain reads GAGVSQTPSNKVTEKGKYVELRCDPISGHTALYWYRQSLGQGPEFLIYFQGTGAADDSGLPNDRFFAVRPEGSVSTLKIQRTERGDSAVYLCASSLSPSGEYEQYFGPGTRLTVT.

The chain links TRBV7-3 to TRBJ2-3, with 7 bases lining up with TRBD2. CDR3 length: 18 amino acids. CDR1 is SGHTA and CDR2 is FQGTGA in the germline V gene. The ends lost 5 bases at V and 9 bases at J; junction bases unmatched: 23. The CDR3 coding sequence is TGTGCCAGCAGCCCCACGAGAAGGTCCCCTAGCGGCGGCGGAACGCAGTATTTT. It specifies CASSPTRRSPSGGGTQYF.